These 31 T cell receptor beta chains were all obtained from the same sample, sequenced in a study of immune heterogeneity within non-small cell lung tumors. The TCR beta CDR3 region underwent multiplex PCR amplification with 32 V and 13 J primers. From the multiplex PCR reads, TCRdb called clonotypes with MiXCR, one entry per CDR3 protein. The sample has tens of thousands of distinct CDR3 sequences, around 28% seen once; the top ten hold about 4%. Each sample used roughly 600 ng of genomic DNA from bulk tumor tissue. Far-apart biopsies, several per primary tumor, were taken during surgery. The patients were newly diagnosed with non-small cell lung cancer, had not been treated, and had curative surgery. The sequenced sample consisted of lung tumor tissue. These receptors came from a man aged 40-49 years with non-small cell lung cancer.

The CDR3 DNA reads TGCAGTGCACTTCCCGGGACCCAGTCTGGCTACACCTTC. Amino acid sequence: CSALPGTQSGYTF. V gene TRBV20-1 combines with J gene TRBJ1-2; D might be TRBD1 (5 bases). This CDR3 comprises 13 residues. Germline V lookup: CDR1 DFQATT, CDR2 SNEGSKA (reference sequence). Trimming removed 6 bases from V and 7 bases from J, with 18 bases in between.

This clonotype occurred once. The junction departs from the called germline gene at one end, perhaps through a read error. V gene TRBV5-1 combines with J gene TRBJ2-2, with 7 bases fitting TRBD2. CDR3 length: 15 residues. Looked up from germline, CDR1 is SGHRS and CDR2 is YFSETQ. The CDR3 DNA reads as TGCGCCAGAAGCGTGACTAGCACATGGACCGGGGAGCTATTTTTT. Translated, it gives CARSVTSTWTGELFF. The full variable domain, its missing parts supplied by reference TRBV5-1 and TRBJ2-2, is KAGVTQTPRYLIKTRGQQVTLSCSPISGHRSVSWYQQTPGQGLQFLFEYFSETQRNKGNFPGRFSGRQFSNSRSEMNVSTLELGDSALYLCARSVTSTWTGELFFGEGSRLTVL.

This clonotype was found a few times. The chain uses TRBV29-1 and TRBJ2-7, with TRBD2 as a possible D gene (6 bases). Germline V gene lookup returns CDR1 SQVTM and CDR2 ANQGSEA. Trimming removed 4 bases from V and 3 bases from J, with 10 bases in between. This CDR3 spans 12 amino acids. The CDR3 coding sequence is TGCAGCGTTGGGGTGGGGGGCTACGAGCAGTACTTC. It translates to CSVGVGGYEQYF.

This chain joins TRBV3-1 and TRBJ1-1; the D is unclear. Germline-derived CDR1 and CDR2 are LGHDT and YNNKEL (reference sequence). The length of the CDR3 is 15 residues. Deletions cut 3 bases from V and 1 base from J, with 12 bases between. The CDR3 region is CASSQWVPGNTEAFF. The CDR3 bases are TGTGCCAGCAGCCAGTGGGTTCCGGGGAACACTGAAGCTTTCTTT. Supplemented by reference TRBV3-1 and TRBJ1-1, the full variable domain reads DTAVSQTPKYLVTQMGNDKSIKCEQNLGHDTMYWYKQDSKKFLKIMFSYNNKELIINETVPNRFSPKSPDKAHLNLHINSLELGDSAVYFCASSQWVPGNTEAFFGQGTRLTVV.

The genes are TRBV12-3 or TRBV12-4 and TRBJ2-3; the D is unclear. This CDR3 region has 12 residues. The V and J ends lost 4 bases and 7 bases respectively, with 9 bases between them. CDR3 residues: CASSSDGNTQYF. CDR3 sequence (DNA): TGTGCCAGCAGTTCGGACGGCAATACGCAGTATTTT.

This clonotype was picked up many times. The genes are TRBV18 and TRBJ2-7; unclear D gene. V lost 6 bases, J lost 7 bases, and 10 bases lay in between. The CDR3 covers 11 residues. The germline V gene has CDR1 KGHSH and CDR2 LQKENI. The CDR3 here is CASSQEGEQYF. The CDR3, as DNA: TGTGCCAGCTCCCAGGAAGGGGAGCAGTACTTC.

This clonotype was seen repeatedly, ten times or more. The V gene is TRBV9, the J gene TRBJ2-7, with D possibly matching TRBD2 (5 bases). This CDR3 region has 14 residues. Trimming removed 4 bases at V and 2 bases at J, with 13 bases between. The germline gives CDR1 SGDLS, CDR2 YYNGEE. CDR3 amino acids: CASSPDWRAYEQYF. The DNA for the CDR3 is TGTGCCAGCAGCCCCGACTGGCGGGCCTACGAGCAGTACTTC. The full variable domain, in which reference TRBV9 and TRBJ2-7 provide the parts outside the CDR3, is DSGVTQTPKHLITATGQRVTLRCSPRSGDLSVYWYQQSLDQGLQFLIQYYNGEERAKGNILERFSAQQFPDLHSELNLSSLELGDSALYFCASSPDWRAYEQYFGPGTRLTVT.

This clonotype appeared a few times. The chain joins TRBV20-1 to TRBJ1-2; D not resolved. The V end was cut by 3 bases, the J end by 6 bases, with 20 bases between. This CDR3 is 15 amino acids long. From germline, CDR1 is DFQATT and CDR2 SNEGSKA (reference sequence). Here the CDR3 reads CSASLRMLAQDGYTF. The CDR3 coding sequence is TGCAGTGCTAGCCTACGTATGCTCGCCCAGGATGGCTACACCTTC.

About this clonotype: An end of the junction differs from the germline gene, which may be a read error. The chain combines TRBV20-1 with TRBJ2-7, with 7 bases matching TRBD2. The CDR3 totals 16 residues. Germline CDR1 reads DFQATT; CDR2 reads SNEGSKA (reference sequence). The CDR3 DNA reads TGCAGTGCTAAGCGTGGGCGGGGGACCCCTCGGGACGATCAGTACTTC. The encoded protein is CSAKRGRGTPRDDQYF.

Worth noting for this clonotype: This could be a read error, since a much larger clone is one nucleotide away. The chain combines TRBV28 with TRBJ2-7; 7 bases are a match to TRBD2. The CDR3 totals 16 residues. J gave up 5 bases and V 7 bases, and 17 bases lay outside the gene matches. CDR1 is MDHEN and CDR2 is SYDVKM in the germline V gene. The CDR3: CASTFPGGGRKDEQYF. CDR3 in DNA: TGTGCCAGCACTTTCCCTGGGGGAGGGAGGAAGGACGAGCAGTACTTC.

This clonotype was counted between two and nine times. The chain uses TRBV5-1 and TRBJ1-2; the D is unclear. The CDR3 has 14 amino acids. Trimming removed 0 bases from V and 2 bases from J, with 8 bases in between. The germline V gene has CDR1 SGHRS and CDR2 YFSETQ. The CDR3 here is CASSLGENNYGYTF. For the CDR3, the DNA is TGCGCCAGCAGCTTGGGGGAGAACAACTATGGCTACACCTTC.

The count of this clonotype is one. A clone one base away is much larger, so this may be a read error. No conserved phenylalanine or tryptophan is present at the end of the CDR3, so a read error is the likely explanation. The CDR3 region has the DNA TGTGCCAGCGGCGGTAATAGCGGGACCTACGAGCAGTACTCC. It yields the protein CASGGNSGTYEQYS. V usage is TRBV6-1 and J usage is TRBJ2-7, with TRBD2 identical over 8 bases. V dropped 8 bases and J dropped 2; count of bases not matched to a gene: 8. The CDR3 runs 14 residues. Germline V gene sequence: CDR1 MNHNS, CDR2 SASEGT.

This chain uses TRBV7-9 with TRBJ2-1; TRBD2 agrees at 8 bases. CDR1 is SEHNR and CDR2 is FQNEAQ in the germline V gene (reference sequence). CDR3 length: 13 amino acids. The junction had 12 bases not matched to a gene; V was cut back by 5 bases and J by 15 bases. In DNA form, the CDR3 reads TGTGCCAGCAGCCGCCTAGGAGCGGGAGTACCGTTCTTC. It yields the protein CASSRLGAGVPFF.

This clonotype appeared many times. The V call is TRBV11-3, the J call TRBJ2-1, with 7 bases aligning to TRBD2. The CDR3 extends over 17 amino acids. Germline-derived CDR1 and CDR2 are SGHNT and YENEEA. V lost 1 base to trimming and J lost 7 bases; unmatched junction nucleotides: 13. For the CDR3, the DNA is TGTGCCAGCAGCTTAGTCGTCTCGAGCGGGGCTAAAAATGAGCAGTTCTTC. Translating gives CASSLVVSSGAKNEQFF. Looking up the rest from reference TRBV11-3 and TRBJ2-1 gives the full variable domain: EAGVVQSPRYKIIEKKQPVAFWCNPISGHNTLYWYLQNLGQGPELLIRYENEEAVDDSQLPKDRFSAERLKGVDSTLKIQPAELGDSAVYLCASSLVVSSGAKNEQFFGPGTRLTVL.

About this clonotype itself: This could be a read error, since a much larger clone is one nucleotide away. For the CDR3, the DNA is TGTTCCAGCAGCTACAACAGGGGCACTAATGAAAAACTGTTTTTT. This codes for CSSSYNRGTNEKLFF. V gene TRBV2 combines with J gene TRBJ1-4; 7 nucleotides align to TRBD1. CDR1 and CDR2 from the germline V gene are SNHLY and FYNNEI. The CDR3 sequence is 15 residues long. The whole variable domain, remainder taken from reference TRBV2 and TRBJ1-4, is EPEVTQTPSHQVTQMGQEVILRCVPISNHLYFYWYRQILGQKVEFLVSFYNNEISEKSEIFDDQFSVERPDGSNFTLKIRSTKLEDSAMYFCSSSYNRGTNEKLFFGSGTQLSVL.

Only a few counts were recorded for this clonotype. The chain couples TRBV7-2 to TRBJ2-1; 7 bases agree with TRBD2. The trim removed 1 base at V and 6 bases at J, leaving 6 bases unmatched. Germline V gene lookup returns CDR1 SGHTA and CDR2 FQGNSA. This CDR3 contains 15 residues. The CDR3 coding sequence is TGTGCCAGCAGCTTAGGGCGGGAGCGGAGCAATGAGCAGTTCTTC. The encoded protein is CASSLGRERSNEQFF.

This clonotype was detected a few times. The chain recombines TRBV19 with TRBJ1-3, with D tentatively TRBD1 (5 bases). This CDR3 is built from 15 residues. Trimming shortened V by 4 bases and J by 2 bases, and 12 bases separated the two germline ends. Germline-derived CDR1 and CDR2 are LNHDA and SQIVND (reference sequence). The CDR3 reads CASSTPTGAGNTIYF. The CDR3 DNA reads TGTGCCAGTAGTACTCCCACGGGGGCTGGAAACACCATATATTTT.

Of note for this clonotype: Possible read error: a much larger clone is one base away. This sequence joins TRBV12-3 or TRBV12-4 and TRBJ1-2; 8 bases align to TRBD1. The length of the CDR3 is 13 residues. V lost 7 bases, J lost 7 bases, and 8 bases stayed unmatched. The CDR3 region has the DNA TGTGCCAGCATCCGACAGGGGATTCTTGGCTACACCTTC. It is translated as CASIRQGILGYTF.

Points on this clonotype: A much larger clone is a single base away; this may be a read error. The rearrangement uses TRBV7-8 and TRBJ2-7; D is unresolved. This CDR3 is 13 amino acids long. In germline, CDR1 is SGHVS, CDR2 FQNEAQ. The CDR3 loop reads CASTRTTGYEQNF. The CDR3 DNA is TGTGCCAGCACCCGAACGACTGGCTACGAGCAGAACTTC.

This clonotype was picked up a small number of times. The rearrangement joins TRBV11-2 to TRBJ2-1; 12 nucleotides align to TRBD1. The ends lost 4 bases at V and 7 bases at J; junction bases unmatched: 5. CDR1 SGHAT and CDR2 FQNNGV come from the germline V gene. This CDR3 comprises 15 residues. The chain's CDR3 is CASSSWDRGHNEQFF. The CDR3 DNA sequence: TGTGCCAGCAGCTCTTGGGACAGGGGGCATAATGAGCAGTTCTTC.

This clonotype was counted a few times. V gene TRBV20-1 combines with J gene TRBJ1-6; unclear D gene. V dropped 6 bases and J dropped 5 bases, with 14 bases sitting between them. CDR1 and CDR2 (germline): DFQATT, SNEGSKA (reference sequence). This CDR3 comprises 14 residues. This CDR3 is CSAITALDNSPLHF. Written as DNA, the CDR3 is TGCAGTGCCATTACCGCCCTAGATAATTCACCCCTCCACTTT.

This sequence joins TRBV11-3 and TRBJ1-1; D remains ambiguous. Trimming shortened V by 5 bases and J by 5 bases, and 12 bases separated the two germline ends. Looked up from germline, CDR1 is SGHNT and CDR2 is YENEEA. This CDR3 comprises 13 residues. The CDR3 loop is CASSPVGGTEAFF. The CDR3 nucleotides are TGTGCCAGCAGCCCCGTGGGTGGTACTGAAGCTTTCTTT.

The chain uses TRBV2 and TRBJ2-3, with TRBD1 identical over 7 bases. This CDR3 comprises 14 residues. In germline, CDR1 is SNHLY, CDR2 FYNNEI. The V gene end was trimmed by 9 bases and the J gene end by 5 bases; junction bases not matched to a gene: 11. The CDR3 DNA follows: TGTGCCAGTTCGACAGGGACCAACATAGATACGCAGTATTTT. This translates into CASSTGTNIDTQYF.

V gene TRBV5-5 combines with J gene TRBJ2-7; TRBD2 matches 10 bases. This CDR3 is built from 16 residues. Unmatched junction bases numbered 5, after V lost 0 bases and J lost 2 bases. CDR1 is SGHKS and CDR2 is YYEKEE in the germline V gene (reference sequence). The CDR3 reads CASSLEGTSAAYEQYF. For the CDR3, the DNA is TGTGCCAGCAGCTTGGAGGGGACTAGCGCCGCCTACGAGCAGTACTTC.

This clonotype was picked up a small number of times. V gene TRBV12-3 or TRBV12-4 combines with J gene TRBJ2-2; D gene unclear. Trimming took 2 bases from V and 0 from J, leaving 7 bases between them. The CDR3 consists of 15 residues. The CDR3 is CASSLYRANTGELFF. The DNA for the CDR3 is TGTGCCAGCAGTTTATATCGGGCGAACACCGGGGAGCTGTTTTTT.

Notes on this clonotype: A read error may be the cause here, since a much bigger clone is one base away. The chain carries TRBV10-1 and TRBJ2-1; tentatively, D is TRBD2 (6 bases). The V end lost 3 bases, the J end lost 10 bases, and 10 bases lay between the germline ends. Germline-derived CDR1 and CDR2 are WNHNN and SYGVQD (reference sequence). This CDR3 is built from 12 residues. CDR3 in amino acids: CASSDGGLEQFF. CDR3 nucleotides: TGCGCCAGCAGTGATGGCGGACTAGAGCAGTTCTTC.

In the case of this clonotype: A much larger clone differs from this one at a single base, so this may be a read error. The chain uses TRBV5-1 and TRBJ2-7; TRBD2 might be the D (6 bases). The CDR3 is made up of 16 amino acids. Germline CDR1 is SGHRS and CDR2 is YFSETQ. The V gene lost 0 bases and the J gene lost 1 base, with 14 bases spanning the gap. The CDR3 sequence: CASSLASNSGSYEQYF. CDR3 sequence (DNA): TGCGCCAGCAGCTTGGCCTCGAATAGCGGTTCCTACGAGCAGTACTTC.

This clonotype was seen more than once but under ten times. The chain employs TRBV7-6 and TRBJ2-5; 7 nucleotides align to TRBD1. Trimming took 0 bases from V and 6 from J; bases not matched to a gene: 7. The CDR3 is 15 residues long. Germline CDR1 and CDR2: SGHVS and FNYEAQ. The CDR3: CASSLALAGGQTQYF. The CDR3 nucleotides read TGTGCCAGCAGCTTAGCCCTCGCAGGGGGTCAGACCCAGTACTTC.

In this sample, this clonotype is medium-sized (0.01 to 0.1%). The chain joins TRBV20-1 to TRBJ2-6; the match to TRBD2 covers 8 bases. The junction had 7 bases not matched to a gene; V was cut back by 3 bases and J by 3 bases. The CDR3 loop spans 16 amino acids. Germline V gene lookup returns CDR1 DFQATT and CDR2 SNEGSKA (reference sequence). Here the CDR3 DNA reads TGCAGTGCTAGTTCCGGGGGGGCTGGTGGGGCCAACGTCCTGACTTTC. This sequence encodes CSASSGGAGGANVLTF.

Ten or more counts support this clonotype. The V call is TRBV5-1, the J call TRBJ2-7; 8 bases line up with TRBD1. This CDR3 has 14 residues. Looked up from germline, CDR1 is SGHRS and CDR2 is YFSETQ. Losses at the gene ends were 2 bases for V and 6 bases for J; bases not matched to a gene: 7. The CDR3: CASSFQGAPGEQYF. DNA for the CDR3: TGCGCCAGCAGCTTTCAGGGGGCGCCGGGCGAGCAGTACTTC.

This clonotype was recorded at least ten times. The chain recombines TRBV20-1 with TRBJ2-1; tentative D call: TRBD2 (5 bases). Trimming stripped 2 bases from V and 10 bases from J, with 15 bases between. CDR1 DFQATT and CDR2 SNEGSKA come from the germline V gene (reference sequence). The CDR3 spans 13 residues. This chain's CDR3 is CSARHTLAGEQFF. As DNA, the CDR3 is TGCAGTGCTAGACACACTCTAGCAGGCGAGCAGTTCTTC.